This TCR beta chain originates from a study of identical twins. TCRdb reprocessed the 5' RACE reads with MiXCR, giving one entry per CDR3 protein. Among about 570,000 distinct CDR3 sequences listed, nearly 10% were seen once. This clonotype turned up a few times. These data were also filed under a second study, of yellow fever vaccine responses in identical twins.

This TCR was recovered from a woman younger than 30 in good health. The specimen was PBMCs.

CDR3 sequence: CATSRSLRSSDTEAFF. The CDR3, as DNA: TGTGCCACCAGCAGAAGCCTTAGGTCCAGCGACACTGAAGCTTTCTTT. V and J are TRBV15 and TRBJ1-1, with no clear D. V lost 2 bases, J lost 3 bases, and 16 bases lay in between. The CDR3 has 16 amino acids. Germline V gene data show CDR1 as LNHNV and CDR2 as YYDKDF (reference sequence).